This paragraph reports one T cell receptor (beta chain). Its antigen remains unknown. V lost 4 bases and J lost 5, with 14 bases in between. The germline V gene encodes CDR1 LNHDA and CDR2 SQIVND (reference sequence). This CDR3 region has 14 residues. This specimen belongs to a study of T cell repertoires in cytomegalovirus infection. MiXCR was run by TCRdb on the reads, yielding one entry per CDR3 protein. The top ten clones hold 40% to 60% of a sample with about 570,000 distinct CDR3 sequences, under 45% of them seen once. This TCR was recovered from a human donor in good health (CMV status not recorded). Some clones in this sample may be carry-over from other donors' samples. This chain joins TRBV19 and TRBJ1-1; TRBD1 might be the D (5 bases). Here the sequenced sample was cultured PBMCs, taken from culture after CMV antigen stimulation. The CDR3 DNA sequence: TGTGCCAGTAGTAATGGGGCTCGGGTAACTGAAGCTTTCTTT. Translating gives CASSNGARVTEAFF.